This TCR beta chain was profiled in a study of shared clonotypes between healthy human individuals. Regarding the study as a whole: It was anticipated that sequencing depth would influence how many clonotypes donors shared. Compared with memory subsets, naive subsets generally had larger estimated richness.

V lost 1 base to trimming and J lost 1 base, with 8 bases between them. Per the germline V gene, CDR1 is LNHNV and CDR2 is YYDKDF (reference sequence). This CDR3 region has 14 residues. Sequencing used immunoSEQ multiplex PCR; TCRdb keeps in-frame clones, though not all of them. The profile shows about 710,000 clones, 60% to 75% of them singletons. Remarks on this clone: Its antigen is still unknown.

The J gene is TRBJ2-7, the V gene TRBV15; D is uncertain. The specimen was memory CD4+ T cells sorted from blood. Subset of the sample: CD45RA-negative fraction. This TCR was sampled from a woman under 40 in good health. Here the CDR3 reads CATSRGRKSYEQYF. CDR3 DNA: TGTGCCACCAGCAGAGGCCGCAAATCCTACGAGCAGTACTTC.